What follows are 32 T cell receptor beta chains derived from one specimen sequenced in a study of blood T cell repertoires in COVID-19. Some clones are missing from TCRdb's copy, which holds only in-frame ones; the method was immunoSEQ multiplex PCR. The data contain over 200,000 clones, 86% of them singletons. Sequencing was carried out using peripheral blood. The receptors shown here come from a man aged 45-65 years with COVID-19, enrolled during active disease.

The chain carries TRBV7-9 and TRBJ1-1, with no clear D. Trimming shortened V by 5 bases and J by 0 bases, and 16 bases separated the two germline ends. This CDR3 has 16 amino acids. Germline V gene data show CDR1 as SEHNR and CDR2 as FQNEAQ (reference sequence). This chain's CDR3 is CASSPLDIYLNTEAFF. In DNA form, the CDR3 reads TGTGCCAGCAGCCCGCTTGACATCTACCTGAACACTGAAGCTTTCTTT.

The chain is built from TRBV7-3 and TRBJ2-2, with D possibly TRBD1 on 5 matching bases. The V gene lost 0 bases and the J gene lost 5 bases, with 16 bases spanning the gap. This CDR3 comprises 17 residues. CDR1 SGHTA and CDR2 FQGTGA come from the germline V gene. CDR3 sequence reads: CASSLTRGHSRTGELFF. CDR3 nucleotides: TGTGCCAGCAGCTTAACAAGGGGTCACTCGCGGACCGGGGAGCTGTTTTTT.

This chain joins TRBV7-3 and TRBJ1-5; the match to TRBD1 covers 8 bases. Germline-derived CDR1 and CDR2 are SGHTA and FQGTGA. J gave up 0 bases and V 6 bases, and 13 bases lay outside the gene matches. CDR3 size: 18 residues. This CDR3 reads CASSPPGTGPYSNQPQHF. The CDR3 nucleotides read TGTGCCAGCAGTCCACCGGGGACAGGCCCTTATAGCAATCAGCCCCAGCATTTT.

The CDR3 nucleotides read TGTGCCAGCAGCCGGACGGGACTAGCGGCTTTCACCGGGGAGCTGTTTTTT. Amino acid sequence: CASSRTGLAAFTGELFF. The chain recombines TRBV14 with TRBJ2-2, with TRBD2 matching over 11 bases. Germline V gene data show CDR1 as SGHDN and CDR2 as FVKESK. The V and J ends lost 4 bases and 4 bases, in that order; junction bases with no gene match: 8. The CDR3 consists of 17 residues.

The rearrangement joins TRBV6-5 to TRBJ1-2; D is perhaps TRBD1 (5 bases). CDR1 is MNHEY, CDR2 SVGAGI, per germline. CDR3 length: 14 amino acids. V gave up 4 bases and J gave up 8 bases, with 17 bases separating them. The CDR3 protein is CASSFPDTLEGYTF. In nucleotides, the CDR3 is TGTGCCAGCAGTTTTCCGGACACCCTAGAGGGCTACACCTTC.

This rearrangement joins TRBV5-1 to TRBJ2-5; D is perhaps TRBD1 (6 bases). CDR1 and CDR2 from the germline V gene are SGHRS and YFSETQ. With 3 bases removed from V and 2 bases from J, the gap between germline ends came to 14 bases. This CDR3 comprises 15 residues. CDR3 in amino acids: CASSSPQGYQETQYF. The CDR3 region has the DNA TGCGCCAGCAGCTCGCCACAGGGATATCAAGAGACCCAGTACTTC.

The rearrangement uses TRBV5-1 and TRBJ2-7, with 7 nucleotides matching TRBD2. J was trimmed by 2 bases and V by 5 bases; bases with no gene match: 10. Germline V lookup: CDR1 SGHRS, CDR2 YFSETQ. The length of the CDR3 is 15 residues. The CDR3 here is CASRKEAGFAYEQYF. The CDR3, as DNA: TGCGCCAGCAGAAAGGAAGCGGGGTTTGCCTACGAGCAGTACTTC. Full variable domain (outside the CDR3, taken from reference TRBV5-1 and TRBJ2-7): KAGVTQTPRYLIKTRGQQVTLSCSPISGHRSVSWYQQTPGQGLQFLFEYFSETQRNKGNFPGRFSGRQFSNSRSEMNVSTLELGDSALYLCASRKEAGFAYEQYFGPGTRLTVT.

The rearrangement links TRBV4-3 to TRBJ2-1, with 9 positions matching TRBD1. CDR1 and CDR2 from the germline V gene are LGHNA and YSLEER. The CDR3 loop spans 16 amino acids. V lost 3 bases and J lost 11; bases outside the gene matches: 14. The CDR3: CASSQSTGQGSSQQFF. In DNA, the CDR3 is TGCGCCAGCAGCCAGTCTACGGGACAGGGTTCTTCCCAGCAGTTCTTC.

The chain combines TRBV18 with TRBJ2-2; D might be TRBD1 (6 bases). Trimming left V 7 bases short and J 5 bases short, with 17 bases between. The CDR3 totals 15 residues. In germline, CDR1 is KGHSH, CDR2 LQKENI. The CDR3 DNA sequence: TGTGCCAGCTTTCCCTCATACAGGGAAACCGGGGAGCTGTTTTTT. It is translated as CASFPSYRETGELFF. The full variable domain, in which reference TRBV18 and TRBJ2-2 provide the parts outside the CDR3, is NAGVMQNPRHLVRRRGQEARLRCSPMKGHSHVYWYRQLPEEGLKFMVYLQKENIIDESGMPKERFSAEFPKEGPSILRIQQVVRGDSAAYFCASFPSYRETGELFFGEGSRLTVL.

In nucleotides, the CDR3 is TGTGCCAGCAGCCAAGTGGACAGGCGCTCTCAGCCCCAGCATTTT. It translates to CASSQVDRRSQPQHF. The chain combines TRBV3-1 (or the pseudogene TRBV3-2) with TRBJ1-5, with 7 bases matching TRBD1. The CDR3 covers 15 residues. V gave up 1 base and J gave up 6 bases; unmatched junction bases: 6. CDR1 LGHDT and CDR2 YNNKEL come from the germline V gene (reference sequence).

The chain links TRBV11-2 to TRBJ2-1; 7 nucleotides align to TRBD2. The germline V gene has CDR1 SGHAT and CDR2 FQNNGV. Unmatched junction bases numbered 9, after V lost 1 base and J lost 3 bases. This CDR3 spans 17 amino acids. The CDR3 sequence: CASSLGGAGAVYNEQFF. Here the CDR3 DNA reads TGTGCCAGCAGCTTAGGAGGGGCGGGAGCCGTCTACAATGAGCAGTTCTTC.

V gene TRBV10-3 combines with J gene TRBJ2-2, with TRBD1 matching over 7 bases. The J segment lost 0 bases and the V segment lost 11 bases, leaving 3 bases of the junction unmatched. This CDR3 contains 13 residues. Per the germline V gene, CDR1 is ENHRY and CDR2 is SYGVKD. Here the CDR3 reads CALGTANTGELFF. For the CDR3, the DNA is TGTGCCCTGGGGACAGCGAACACCGGGGAGCTGTTTTTT.

The gene calls are TRBV19 and TRBJ2-7; TRBD1 agrees at 7 bases. In germline, CDR1 is LNHDA, CDR2 SQIVND (reference sequence). J gave up 6 bases and V 6 bases, and 2 bases lay outside the gene matches. This CDR3 comprises 11 residues. In DNA form, the CDR3 reads TGTGCCAGTAGCGCAGGGGGCGAGCAGTACTTC. Residues: CASSAGGEQYF.

This chain links TRBV5-4 with TRBJ2-3; possible D gene TRBD2, 6 bases. Germline CDR1 SGHNT, CDR2 YYREEE (reference sequence). There are 15 residues in the CDR3. Between the trimmed V and J ends, which lost 4 bases and 0 bases, there was a span of 12 bases. CDR3 in amino acids: CASSLLAGSTDTQYF. The DNA for the CDR3 is TGTGCCAGCAGCCTTCTGGCGGGAAGCACAGATACGCAGTATTTT. Variable domain in full (rest from reference TRBV5-4 and TRBJ2-3): ETGVTQSPTHLIKTRGQQVTLRCSSQSGHNTVSWYQQALGQGPQFIFQYYREEENGRGNFPPRFSGLQFPNYSSELNVNALELDDSALYLCASSLLAGSTDTQYFGPGTRLTVL.

The CDR3 reads CASSQSDRDIVYEQYF. The CDR3 region has the DNA TGCGCCAGCAGCCAATCCGACCGGGACATAGTCTACGAGCAGTACTTC. This chain connects TRBV4-3 to TRBJ2-7; a possible D gene is TRBD1 (6 bases). Germline values: CDR1 LGHNA, CDR2 YSLEER. Trimming shortened V by 2 bases and J by 3 bases, and 17 bases separated the two germline ends. The CDR3 runs 16 residues.

The chain links TRBV24-1 to TRBJ2-7; 10 bases are a match to TRBD1. CDR1 KGHDR and CDR2 SFDVKD come from the germline V gene. This CDR3 is 14 amino acids long. The V segment lost 4 bases and the J segment 4 bases; nucleotides outside the gene matches: 3. DNA of the CDR3: TGTGCCACCAGTGACCCGGACAGGGGGTACGAGCAGTACTTC. This encodes CATSDPDRGYEQYF.

J is TRBJ2-7 and V is TRBV27; D is perhaps TRBD2 (5 bases). The V end was cut by 1 base, the J end by 4 bases, with 14 bases between. This CDR3 region has 15 residues. CDR1 is MNHEY and CDR2 is SMNVEV in the germline V gene (reference sequence). This CDR3 is CASSLLAFLGYEQYF. The CDR3 nucleotides are TGTGCCAGCAGTTTATTAGCGTTTCTCGGGTACGAGCAGTACTTC.

The chain uses TRBV5-5 and TRBJ2-2; TRBD2 agrees at 8 bases. The CDR3 extends over 16 amino acids. Germline V gives CDR1 SGHKS, CDR2 YYEKEE (reference sequence). After removal of 6 bases from V and 5 bases from J, the junction contained 12 bases not matched to a gene. The CDR3 sequence is CASTPPGGGPTGELFF. CDR3 DNA sequence: TGTGCCAGCACCCCTCCGGGGGGGGGCCCTACCGGGGAGCTGTTTTTT.

The chain combines TRBV12-5 with TRBJ1-1; the match to TRBD1 covers 8 bases. Losses at the gene ends were 5 bases for V and 4 bases for J; bases not matched to a gene: 3. The germline CDR1 and CDR2 sequences are LGHNT and FRNRAP. This CDR3 comprises 13 residues. Here the CDR3 reads CASGPDRVTEAFF. CDR3 in DNA: TGTGCTAGTGGTCCGGACAGGGTCACTGAAGCTTTCTTT.

The CDR3 loop reads CASSPPLGQSNNYGYTF. In DNA form, the CDR3 reads TGTGCCAGCAGTCCACCTTTGGGACAGTCTAATAACTATGGCTACACCTTC. V is TRBV28 and J is TRBJ1-2; 7 bases align to TRBD1. In germline, CDR1 is MDHEN, CDR2 SYDVKM. This CDR3 is built from 17 residues. Trimming took 5 bases from V and 1 from J; bases not matched to a gene: 13.

The V gene is TRBV5-1, the J gene TRBJ2-1; TRBD2 aligns across 15 bases. The CDR3 loop spans 17 amino acids. Looked up from germline, CDR1 is SGHRS and CDR2 is YFSETQ. V lost 4 bases, J lost 6 bases, and 8 bases stayed unmatched. The CDR3, as DNA: TGCGCCAGCAGCCCGGGACTAGCGGGGGGTGTTGGCAATGAGCAGTTCTTC. It translates to CASSPGLAGGVGNEQFF.

The rearrangement uses TRBV25-1 and TRBJ2-3; 11 positions agree with TRBD1. This CDR3 has 15 amino acids. Germline V gene sequence: CDR1 MGHDK, CDR2 SYGVNS. V lost 8 bases and J lost 4; bases outside the gene matches: 8. The CDR3 nucleotides are TGTGCCAGCCGTCGGACAGGGGGCTTTGCAGATACGCAGTATTTT. Translated, it gives CASRRTGGFADTQYF.

This chain connects TRBV6-5 to TRBJ2-7, with TRBD1 matching 9 bases. CDR3 length: 14 amino acids. Germline V gene lookup returns CDR1 MNHEY and CDR2 SVGAGI. Losses at the gene ends were 10 bases for V and 2 bases for J; bases not matched to a gene: 9. This chain's CDR3 is CATGAGQGTYEQYF. CDR3 sequence (DNA): TGTGCCACCGGGGCGGGACAGGGTACCTACGAGCAGTACTTC.

This clone appeared once. V is TRBV5-1 and J is TRBJ2-2; 14 nucleotides agree with TRBD2. The junction had 8 bases not matched to a gene; V was cut back by 4 bases and J by 3 bases. The CDR3 is made up of 18 amino acids. Germline V gives CDR1 SGHRS, CDR2 YFSETQ. The CDR3 nucleotides read TGCGCCAGCAGCCGAGGGACTAGCGGGAGTATAGACACCGGGGAGCTGTTTTTT. This gives the protein CASSRGTSGSIDTGELFF. Based on the CDR3 plus reference TRBV5-1 and TRBJ2-2, the full variable domain is KAGVTQTPRYLIKTRGQQVTLSCSPISGHRSVSWYQQTPGQGLQFLFEYFSETQRNKGNFPGRFSGRQFSNSRSEMNVSTLELGDSALYLCASSRGTSGSIDTGELFFGEGSRLTVL.

V and J are TRBV28 and TRBJ2-2; possible D gene TRBD1, 6 bases. CDR1 and CDR2 (germline): MDHEN, SYDVKM. The CDR3 loop spans 20 amino acids. Trimming pared 2 bases from V and 5 bases from J, leaving 27 bases between. Written as DNA, the CDR3 is TGTGCCAGCAGTTTAAGCATATTGGTTTTGTCAGGGGCTGAAACCGGGGAGCTGTTTTTT. Amino acids: CASSLSILVLSGAETGELFF.

This clone was seen a single time. This rearrangement joins TRBV18 to TRBJ1-1; D uncertain. The germline V and J ends were trimmed by 0 bases and 1 base, with 9 bases remaining between them. CDR1 is KGHSH and CDR2 is LQKENI in the germline V gene. CDR3 size: 15 residues. CDR3 bases: TGTGCCAGCTCACCACCTGGACTGCCGAACACTGAAGCTTTCTTT. Amino acid sequence: CASSPPGLPNTEAFF.

The chain couples TRBV2 to TRBJ1-5; tentatively, D is TRBD1 (5 bases). V was pared by 2 bases and J by 4 bases, with 12 bases between. Germline V CDR1 and CDR2: SNHLY, FYNNEI. This CDR3 has 15 residues. The DNA of the CDR3 is TGTGCCAGCAGTGAAATAGGGGATGGAAATCAGCCCCAGCATTTT. As protein: CASSEIGDGNQPQHF.

This clone was recorded only once. The rearrangement links TRBV7-9 to TRBJ1-2; tentative D call: TRBD1 (5 bases). Per the germline V gene, CDR1 is SEHNR and CDR2 is FQNEAQ (reference sequence). The CDR3 has 14 residues. Trimming took off 1 base at V and 0 bases at J, with 6 bases between the two ends. The CDR3 sequence: CASSLGQSNYGYTF. The CDR3 DNA follows: TGTGCCAGCAGCTTAGGACAGTCTAACTATGGCTACACCTTC.

In regard to this clone: Distinct nucleotide sequences in the sample also encode this CDR3. V and J are TRBV5-1 and TRBJ2-5, with 8 bases aligning to TRBD1. Germline CDR1 reads SGHRS; CDR2 reads YFSETQ. This CDR3 spans 13 amino acids. With V trimmed by 0 bases and J by 5 bases, 0 bases remained unmatched. In DNA form, the CDR3 reads TGCGCCAGCAGCTTGGGGACAGGGGAGACCCAGTACTTC. This gives the protein CASSLGTGETQYF.

The DNA of the CDR3 is TGTGCCATCAGGCTAGCGGGGGGCACAGATACGCAGTATTTT. It specifies CAIRLAGGTDTQYF. The V gene is TRBV10-3, the J gene TRBJ2-3, with 10 bases matching TRBD2. This CDR3 region has 14 residues. Germline V CDR1 and CDR2: ENHRY, SYGVKD. V shed 6 bases and J 1 base; nucleotides not matched to a gene: 1.

This clone was found a few times. V is TRBV7-9 and J is TRBJ2-1; TRBD1 agrees at 7 bases. The CDR3 runs to 13 residues. The germline V gene has CDR1 SEHNR and CDR2 FQNEAQ (reference sequence). V lost 3 bases, J lost 7 bases, and 3 bases stayed unmatched. This CDR3 is CASSLGQPNEQFF. Written as DNA, the CDR3 is TGTGCCAGCAGCTTGGGACAGCCAAATGAGCAGTTCTTC.

The chain carries TRBV11-2 and TRBJ2-3, with 8 nucleotides matching TRBD2. Germline V gene lookup returns CDR1 SGHAT and CDR2 FQNNGV. Unmatched junction bases numbered 13, after V lost 1 base and J lost 7 bases. The length of the CDR3 is 17 residues. The DNA for the CDR3 is TGTGCCAGCAGCTTAGTAAGGCGGGGGGCCCCCAGGTATACGCAGTATTTT. This translates into CASSLVRRGAPRYTQYF.